A single sample gave rise to the 8 T cell receptor beta chains below, sequenced in a study of blood T cells in healthy people across ages. Sample-barcoded 5' priming and a J-beta primer mix drove a second PCR of roughly 6 to 12 cycles. TCRdb ran MiXCR on the 5' RACE reads and lists one entry per CDR3 protein. The repertoire holds around 820,000 distinct CDR3 sequences, with 25% as singletons. The sample was also reused in another study, on T cells of mothers and their children.

Sequencing was carried out using blood. Receptor source: a boy aged 10-17 years in good health.

This clonotype was counted between two and nine times. The chain links TRBV9 to TRBJ1-3, with a weak D call TRBD1 (5 bases). The CDR3 sequence is 14 residues long. Between the trimmed V and J ends, which lost 3 bases and 0 bases, there was a span of 7 bases. Germline CDR1 SGDLS, CDR2 YYNGEE. The DNA for the CDR3 is TGTGCCAGCAGCGGGGGACTCTCTGGAAACACCATATATTTT. This encodes CASSGGLSGNTIYF.

This clonotype was counted a single time. The chain links TRBV28 to TRBJ1-5; perhaps TRBD1 as D (6 bases). V was cut by 4 bases and J by 3 bases, with 10 bases left in between. CDR1 and CDR2 (germline): MDHEN, SYDVKM. The CDR3 length is 14 residues. The CDR3 region has the DNA TGTGCCAGCAGTTCCGGACAGTCCAATCAGCCCCAGCATTTT. Translating it yields CASSSGQSNQPQHF. Full variable domain (rest looked up from reference TRBV28 and TRBJ1-5): DVKVTQSSRYLVKRTGEKVFLECVQDMDHENMFWYRQDPGLGLRLIYFSYDVKMKEKGDIPEGYSVSREKKERFSLILESASTNQTSMYLCASSSGQSNQPQHFGDGTRLSIL.

V and J are TRBV13 and TRBJ2-1; no clear D gene. CDR3 length equals 14 residues. CDR1 PRHDT and CDR2 FYEKMQ come from the germline V gene (reference sequence). V lost 2 bases and J 7 bases, leaving 12 bases between the germline ends. Here the CDR3 DNA reads TGTGCCAGCAGCTTATTTGCTCGCCAAAATGAGCAGTTCTTC. The encoded protein is CASSLFARQNEQFF.

This clonotype was found a few times. The J gene is TRBJ2-1, the V gene TRBV12-3 or TRBV12-4; 7 bases match TRBD2. J was trimmed by 7 bases and V by 2 bases; bases with no gene match: 8. The CDR3 is made up of 15 amino acids. The CDR3 sequence: CASSLLAGVRNEQFF. In DNA, the CDR3 is TGTGCCAGCAGTTTATTGGCGGGAGTACGGAATGAGCAGTTCTTC.

This clonotype was observed a few times. The chain combines TRBV2 with TRBJ2-5, with D perhaps TRBD1 (5 bases). The CDR3 is made up of 14 amino acids. Germline lookup yields CDR1 SNHLY and CDR2 FYNNEI. V was clipped by 6 bases and J by 1 base, with 12 bases between them. The CDR3 DNA reads as TGTGCCAGCAGGGGGCGTGACCTCCAAGAGACCCAGTACTTC. This translates into CASRGRDLQETQYF.

This clonotype was picked up a small number of times. The rearrangement links TRBV5-1 to TRBJ1-1, with D uncertain. V was shortened by 1 base and J by 1 base, with 14 bases between the two germline ends. Germline V lookup: CDR1 SGHRS, CDR2 YFSETQ. CDR3 size: 16 residues. CDR3 nucleotides: TGCGCCAGCAGCTTGTTTAGGGTCGGAGGGAACACTGAAGCTTTCTTT. Residues: CASSLFRVGGNTEAFF.

The gene calls are TRBV7-3 and TRBJ1-2, with TRBD1 matching 7 bases. Looked up from germline, CDR1 is SGHTA and CDR2 is FQGTGA. This CDR3 contains 17 residues. With V trimmed by 8 bases and J by 5 bases, 20 bases remained unmatched. The CDR3 region is CASQQQKKRGLGYGYTF. CDR3 sequence (DNA): TGTGCCAGCCAACAACAGAAGAAGAGGGGGCTTGGTTATGGCTACACCTTC. The full variable domain, rest sourced from reference TRBV7-3 and TRBJ1-2, is GAGVSQTPSNKVTEKGKYVELRCDPISGHTALYWYRQSLGQGPEFLIYFQGTGAADDSGLPNDRFFAVRPEGSVSTLKIQRTERGDSAVYLCASQQQKKRGLGYGYTFGSGTRLTVV.

This clonotype was picked up a small number of times. Sequence at one end of the junction differs from germline and may be a read error. The chain employs TRBV9 and TRBJ2-2, with 7 bases lining up with TRBD1. The CDR3 contains 16 residues. The germline V gene has CDR1 SGDLS and CDR2 YYNGEE. For the CDR3, the DNA is TGTGCCAGCAGCCTGCTAGACAGGGTTCCCACCGGGGAGCTGCTTTTT. Residues: CASSLLDRVPTGELLF.